This TCR beta chain was recorded in a study of technical replicates of blood from a handful of donors. Germline V gene sequence: CDR1 KGHSH, CDR2 LQKENI. V was trimmed by 0 bases and J by 7 bases, leaving 15 bases between them. The CDR3 loop spans 15 amino acids. Here immunoSEQ multiplex PCR was the method, and the copy in TCRdb shows in-frame clones only, minus some. Of fewer than 20,000 clones in the sample, about nine tenths were seen once. The chain couples TRBV18 to TRBJ1-1, with TRBD1 as a possible D gene (5 bases). The clonotype comes from a human donor in good health. Sequenced sample: PBMCs. CDR3 sequence reads: CASSPPNERGGEAFF. CDR3 bases: TGTGCCAGCTCACCACCGAATGAAAGGGGTGGTGAAGCTTTCTTT.